This is a list of T cell receptor beta chains from one sample in a study of blood T cell repertoires in COVID-19. Clones were sequenced by immunoSEQ multiplex PCR, and TCRdb holds only the in-frame ones, with some missing. The repertoire holds approximately 230,000 clones, with 88% as singletons. Sequences were obtained from peripheral blood. Receptors originate from a man older than 75 with acute or convalescent COVID-19. Each CDR3 is given with its conserved first and last residue.

V	CDR3
TRBV10-3	CAISVAGGPREQFF
TRBV5-1	CASSSSGGGPRETQYF
TRBV2	CASSGGGLSTDTQYF
TRBV7-2	CASSGTGGNQPQHF
TRBV4-1	CASSQLDRGYYGYTF
TRBV5-6	CASSLGRGEQYF
TRBV18	CASSPGLAGVKRYEQYF
TRBV5-1	CASSLVQGSGETQYF
TRBV7-3	CASSPQGNPGELFF
TRBV19	CATKAGSLRNTGELFF
TRBV28	CASGVQPQHF
TRBV2	CASSEFKTGAKDKGSGNTIYF
TRBV10-3	CAIRGDRGNYGYTF
TRBV6-1	CASSERVILAGGFYEQYF
TRBV28	CASSGGRGRRGSQYF
TRBV11-3	CASSWTGVDAGELFF
TRBV10-3	CAISQGGSGNQPQHF
TRBV19	CASSIVQAGGNEQFF
TRBV19	CASSPRGDKNTEAFF
TRBV5-1	CASSLEGTSGLYEQYF
TRBV6-5	CATGRDSTEAFF
TRBV9	CASSVRAGVTDTQYF
TRBV14	CASSQGAGGSSPLHF
TRBV6-5	CASSYPSQGNTEAFF
TRBV20-1	CSASLPGQYNSPLHF
TRBV6-6	CASSSGSPYEQYF
TRBV3-1/TRBV3-2	CASSPKFEQGPYEQYF
TRBV10-3	CAISETGTAGYTF
TRBV10-3	CATATGNSNQPQHF
TRBV2	CASSGRGMNTEAFF
TRBV18	CASRPYRRGDTGELFF
TRBV12-5	CASGPEPRGNSPLHF
TRBV9	CASSPSRASGGRGYTDTQYF
TRBV15	CATSRDRARGLGGYTF
TRBV12-3/TRBV12-4	CASSFGQLSGYTF
TRBV5-1	CASSSRDSNEKLFF
TRBV12-3/TRBV12-4	CASSLRMGGGYTF
TRBV27	CASSWGQGLRNTQYF
TRBV5-1	CASSTGDRPGETQYF
TRBV15	CATSKGQGRETQYF
TRBV5-4	CASSFGTGGFGEAFF
TRBV18	CASRLTGEQETQYF
TRBV25-1	CATLAGSDTQYF
TRBV7-9	CASSLLQGGIPYGYTF
TRBV20-1	CSAPGETQYF
TRBV4-1	CASSQVIVLTLGGSLELFF
TRBV9	CASSLGHVNTEAFF
TRBV19	CASSIIGDSRNQPQHF
TRBV7-9	CASSAGLFEAFF
TRBV10-3	CAISGTGDGQPQHF
TRBV7-2	CASRVGGREIYTF
TRBV11-2	CASSLEAGGNTGELFF
TRBV29-1	CSVDSRYTEAFF
TRBV5-1	CASSLPLGTGEGYTF
TRBV7-9	CASSSLAGGQAQYF
TRBV28	CASRTTTGTHLF
TRBV2	CASSEASWGRDEQYF